This TCR beta chain emerged from a study of T cell responses to AZD1222 COVID-19 vaccine. Study-level findings and limits: The sample set comprised mostly white British donors with more females, and clonal diversity was possibly underestimated.

Repertoires were generated with immunoSEQ multiplex PCR, while TCRdb's copy carries only in-frame clones and drops some. The sample shows 140,000 to 150,000 clones, 93% of them seen only once. Germline CDR1 SGHRS, CDR2 YFSETQ. V gave up 4 bases and J gave up 5 bases; unmatched junction bases: 6. The CDR3 is 15 residues long. For this clone: Its target is not known.

This material consisted of peripheral blood, taken on day 0 of AZD1222 vaccination. The sequence was collected from an adult in good health. The chain links TRBV5-1 to TRBJ2-1, with 10 bases matching TRBD2. As DNA, the CDR3 is TGCGCCAGCAGCCAACCGGGACTAGCGAACAATGAGCAGTTCTTC. Translation gives CASSQPGLANNEQFF.